Below, 5 T cell receptor beta chains from the same sample are listed, as sequenced in a study of blood T cell repertoires in COVID-19. The assay was immunoSEQ multiplex PCR, and TCRdb's table has in-frame clones only and misses some. Among tens of thousands of clones listed, about 92% were seen once. The sample comprised peripheral blood. These receptors all stem from a human donor in a cohort sampled during active COVID-19.

The J gene is TRBJ2-7, the V gene TRBV2, with D possibly TRBD1 on 5 matching bases. This CDR3 spans 13 amino acids. The germline CDR1 and CDR2 sequences are SNHLY and FYNNEI. V lost 7 bases, J lost 6 bases, and 16 bases lay in between. Here the CDR3 reads CASTLPGLVEQYF. For the CDR3, the DNA is TGTGCCAGCACCCTTCCAGGGTTGGTCGAGCAGTACTTC.

The rearrangement uses TRBV18 and TRBJ2-5; 10 bases are shared with TRBD2. V trimming: 3 bases; J trimming: 1 base; junction bases outside the gene matches: 8. This CDR3 is built from 17 residues. CDR1 and CDR2 from the germline V gene are KGHSH and LQKENI. CDR3 region: CASSPPRTSGLQETQYF. The CDR3 coding sequence is TGTGCCAGCTCACCCCCCCGGACTAGCGGACTCCAAGAGACCCAGTACTTC.

This clone was counted a single time. J is TRBJ2-2 and V is TRBV13, with a weak D call TRBD2 (6 bases). Germline V gene data show CDR1 as PRHDT and CDR2 as FYEKMQ (reference sequence). V was clipped by 4 bases and J by 4 bases, with 13 bases between them. This CDR3 comprises 15 residues. The CDR3 loop is CASSSFFSGTGELFF. The CDR3 coding sequence is TGTGCCAGCAGCTCCTTTTTTAGCGGCACCGGGGAGCTGTTTTTT.

This chain uses TRBV18 with TRBJ1-5, with D possibly TRBD1 on 6 matching bases. The V gene's germline CDR1 is KGHSH and CDR2 LQKENI. Between the trimmed V and J ends, which lost 4 bases and 8 bases, there was a span of 15 bases. The CDR3 runs 14 residues. The CDR3 is CASSLSGTLEPQHF. CDR3 sequence (DNA): TGTGCCAGCTCACTTTCCGGGACATTGGAGCCCCAGCATTTT.

The chain is built from TRBV24-1 and TRBJ1-2; TRBD1 agrees at 7 bases. The CDR3 covers 13 residues. The junction had 6 bases not matched to a gene; V was cut back by 4 bases and J by 8 bases. Germline V gene lookup returns CDR1 KGHDR and CDR2 SFDVKD. CDR3 sequence reads: CATSDQGGGGYTF. The DNA for the CDR3 is TGTGCCACCAGTGACCAGGGGGGAGGCGGCTACACCTTC.